This TCR beta chain is from a study of T cells after yellow fever vaccination. Study information: SMART-Seq v4 Ultra Low Input served to prepare low-cell-number fractions.

As TCR cDNA was made by 5'RACE template switching, a universal primer site and UMIs were added. Each CDR3 protein gets one entry after TCRdb re-called the 5' RACE reads with MiXCR. Among 250,000 to 300,000 distinct CDR3 sequences, around 5.3% were seen once, and the ten largest hold under 3.5%. This CDR3 is 17 amino acids long. Germline values: CDR1 MGHDK, CDR2 SYGVNS. V lost 1 base, J lost 2 bases, and 17 bases lay in between. This clonotype was seen only a few times. Its antigen is undetermined. General observations from the study: Among all clonotypes, a small share was observed in both CD4 and CD8 compartments. Most clones from primary vaccination were detected again post-booster (96% CD4, 88% CD8).

The sample was CD4+ T cells sorted from PBMCs, taken on the day of the yellow fever booster vaccination. The TCR comes from a man between 18 and 35 years old who received the YFV17D yellow fever vaccine. V gene TRBV25-1 combines with J gene TRBJ1-2; TRBD1 might be the D (5 bases). In DNA, the CDR3 is TGTGCCAGCAGTGAATCTGGTCGGGCAGGGACCAACTATGGCTACACCTTC. Protein sequence: CASSESGRAGTNYGYTF.